The clone carrying this T cell receptor (beta chain) was counted between two and nine times. Antigen specificity is unknown. The data are from a study of cytomegalovirus exposure and HLA in healthy donors. Turning to the study itself: HLA-typed donors were the source of roughly 85 million unique TCRs held in an early data release.

Study results and limitations: In vitro work confirmed that a few CMV-associated chains recognize CMV antigens. Most CMV-associated TCR beta chains appeared HLA-restricted in a later analysis. Associated with cytomegalovirus, according to the listing, were 150 to 200 TCR beta chains.

V trimming: 5 bases; J trimming: 5 bases; junction bases outside the gene matches: 0. CDR3 length equals 12 residues. Germline-derived CDR1 and CDR2 are LNHDA and SQIVND (reference sequence). PCR used 60 Vbeta primers and 13 Jbeta primers. The protocol was immunoSEQ multiplex PCR, while the TCRdb copy is restricted to in-frame clones and leaves out a portion. The sample shows 150,000 to 200,000 clones, roughly 85% of them seen only once. Sample: PBMCs. The chain couples TRBV19 to TRBJ1-5; 7 nucleotides line up with TRBD1. This TCR derives from a man aged 45 to 65 in good health and CMV-seropositive. The CDR3 DNA follows: TGTGCCAGTAGTGGACAGGATCAGCCCCAGCATTTT. Amino acids: CASSGQDQPQHF.